This T cell receptor beta chain stems from a study of blood T cell repertoires in COVID-19. Looking at the study overall: COVID-19 samples, acute and convalescent, were from the United States, Italy and Spain. PBMCs, B-cell-depleted T cells, or T cells provided the cDNA or gDNA that made up the material.

With 1 base removed from V and 2 bases from J, the gap between germline ends came to 8 bases. Germline assignment: CDR1 LGHDT and CDR2 YNNKEL (reference sequence). This CDR3 comprises 15 residues. This clone appeared a single time. As processed by the authors: Reference gene primer amplification gave nucleated cell count estimates. Using immunoSEQ multiplex PCR, the repertoire was profiled, and TCRdb retains in-frame clones only, with some absent. V and J calls and clone size are copied from that table; D and trimming were computed from the DNA. The top ten clones hold roughly 5.3% of a sample with a few hundred thousand clones, around 85% of them seen once.

Specimen: peripheral blood. The V gene is TRBV3-1 (or the pseudogene TRBV3-2), the J gene TRBJ2-2, with a weak D call TRBD1 (5 bases). The clonotype comes from a man over 45 with active or convalescent COVID-19. The CDR3 sequence: CASSQGGGNTGELFF. The CDR3, as DNA: TGTGCCAGCAGCCAAGGGGGCGGAAACACCGGGGAGCTGTTTTTT.